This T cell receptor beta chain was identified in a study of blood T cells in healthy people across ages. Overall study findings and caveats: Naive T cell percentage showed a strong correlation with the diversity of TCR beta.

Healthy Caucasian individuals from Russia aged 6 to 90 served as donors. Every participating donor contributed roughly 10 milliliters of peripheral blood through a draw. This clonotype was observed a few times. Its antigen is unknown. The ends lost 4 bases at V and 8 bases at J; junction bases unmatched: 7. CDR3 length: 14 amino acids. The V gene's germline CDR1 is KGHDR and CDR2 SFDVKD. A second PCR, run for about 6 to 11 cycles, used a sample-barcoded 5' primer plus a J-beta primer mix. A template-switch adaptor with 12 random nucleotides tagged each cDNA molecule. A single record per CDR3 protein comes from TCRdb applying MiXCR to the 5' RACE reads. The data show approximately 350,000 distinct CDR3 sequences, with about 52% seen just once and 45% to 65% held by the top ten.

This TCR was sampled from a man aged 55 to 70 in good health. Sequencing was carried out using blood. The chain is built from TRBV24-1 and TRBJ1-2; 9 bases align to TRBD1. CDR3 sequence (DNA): TGTGCCACCAGTGACTCACAGGGGGCGTTAGGCTACACCTTC. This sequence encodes CATSDSQGALGYTF.